A single sample gave rise to the 14 T cell receptor beta chains below, sequenced in a study of blood T cell repertoires in COVID-19. Assay: immunoSEQ multiplex PCR; the TCRdb copy retains only in-frame clones and omits some. This table holds 300,000 to 350,000 clones, roughly nine tenths found once. Sequencing was done on a sample of peripheral blood. The receptors here all came from a woman aged 55-70 years with COVID-19, enrolled during active disease.

The chain joins TRBV7-9 to TRBJ1-2; possible D gene TRBD1, 5 bases. The V gene lost 2 bases and the J gene lost 2 bases, with 9 bases spanning the gap. Germline CDR1 is SEHNR and CDR2 is FQNEAQ (reference sequence). This CDR3 has 14 amino acids. The CDR3 DNA reads as TGTGCCAGCAGCTTAACAGGTCTGAACTATGGCTACACCTTC. Protein product: CASSLTGLNYGYTF.

The CDR3 spells CASSPGQGNNSPLHF. In DNA, the CDR3 is TGCGCCAGCAGCCCCGGACAGGGGAATAATTCACCCCTCCACTTT. V gene TRBV10-1 combines with J gene TRBJ1-6, with 9 nucleotides matching TRBD1. CDR1 is WNHNN, CDR2 SYGVQD, per germline (reference sequence). The CDR3 is 15 amino acids. J gave up 5 bases and V 6 bases, and 5 bases lay outside the gene matches.

This chain connects TRBV7-9 to TRBJ1-3; D gene ambiguous. The CDR3 has 10 residues. Germline loops: CDR1 SEHNR, CDR2 FQNEAQ (reference sequence). Trimming cost V 3 bases and J 8 bases, with 2 bases left between them. CDR3 DNA: TGTGCCAGCAGCTTCGACACCATATATTTT. Its protein is CASSFDTIYF. The full variable domain, in which reference TRBV7-9 and TRBJ1-3 provide the parts outside the CDR3, is DTGVSQNPRHKITKRGQNVTFRCDPISEHNRLYWYRQTLGQGPEFLTYFQNEAQLEKSRLLSDRFSAERPKGSFSTLEIQRTEQGDSAMYLCASSFDTIYFGEGSWLTVV.

The rearrangement uses TRBV29-1 and TRBJ1-1; TRBD1 matches at 8 bases. V was pared by 7 bases and J by 7 bases, with 8 bases of the junction left unmatched. The CDR3 length is 12 residues. Germline V gene data show CDR1 as SQVTM and CDR2 as ANQGSEA. In DNA, the CDR3 is TGCAGCGGTAGCAGGGGGCAGGGTGAAGCTTTCTTT. Amino acids: CSGSRGQGEAFF.

This clone has more than one count but fewer than ten. The rearrangement uses TRBV28 and TRBJ1-2, with a weak D call TRBD1 (5 bases). Between the trimmed V and J ends, which lost 2 bases and 2 bases, there was a span of 9 bases. Germline CDR1 reads MDHEN; CDR2 reads SYDVKM. The CDR3 loop spans 14 amino acids. The CDR3 is CASSLGATNYGYTF. The CDR3 DNA reads TGTGCCAGCAGTTTAGGGGCAACCAACTATGGCTACACCTTC.

With respect to this clone: One end of the junction fails to match germline, which may point to a read error. The chain uses TRBV28 and TRBJ2-7; TRBD1 matches 8 bases. The CDR3 runs 13 residues. Germline V lookup: CDR1 MDHEN, CDR2 SYDVKM. DNA of the CDR3: TGTGCCAGCAGTACTTTCTCCGACAGGGGAATAACCTTC. Amino acids: CASSTFSDRGITF.

The chain combines TRBV7-9 with TRBJ2-3; no clear D gene. In germline, CDR1 is SEHNR, CDR2 FQNEAQ (reference sequence). With 1 base removed from V and 5 bases from J, the gap between germline ends came to 4 bases. The CDR3 length is 12 residues. The CDR3 nucleotides are TGTGCCAGCAGCTTAGTAGTAGATACGCAGTATTTT. Translating gives CASSLVVDTQYF.

This chain links TRBV5-6 with TRBJ2-7, with TRBD1 matching 11 bases. V shed 1 base and J 4 bases; nucleotides not matched to a gene: 4. The CDR3 has 15 residues. From germline, CDR1 is SGHDT and CDR2 YYEEEE. CDR3 in amino acids: CASSLRTGGVYEQYF. CDR3 sequence (DNA): TGTGCCAGCAGCTTGCGGACAGGGGGCGTTTACGAGCAGTACTTC.

V is TRBV5-1 and J is TRBJ1-4; 8 bases match TRBD1. This CDR3 is 14 amino acids long. After removal of 4 bases from V and 7 bases from J, the junction contained 6 bases not matched to a gene. Germline V gives CDR1 SGHRS, CDR2 YFSETQ. CDR3 loop: CASSPGGSGEKLFF. The CDR3 region has the DNA TGCGCCAGCAGCCCAGGGGGCTCTGGTGAAAAACTGTTTTTT.

The chain combines TRBV6-5 with TRBJ2-7; D is perhaps TRBD1 (7 bases). V was cut by 6 bases and J by 6 bases, with 15 bases left in between. This CDR3 is built from 13 residues. From germline, CDR1 is MNHEY and CDR2 SVGAGI. The CDR3 is CASRRQGGSEQYF. CDR3 coding DNA: TGTGCCAGCAGAAGACAGGGAGGCTCCGAGCAGTACTTC.

The J gene is TRBJ2-7, the V gene TRBV5-1; a possible D gene is TRBD1 (5 bases). This CDR3 is 14 amino acids long. Trimming shortened V by 0 bases and J by 2 bases, and 9 bases separated the two germline ends. The germline CDR1 and CDR2 sequences are SGHRS and YFSETQ. The CDR3 spells CASSLGQSTYEQYF. The CDR3 region has the DNA TGCGCCAGCAGCTTGGGACAGAGCACCTACGAGCAGTACTTC.

V usage is TRBV9 and J usage is TRBJ2-3, with TRBD2 identical over 13 bases. With V trimmed by 3 bases and J by 0 bases, 13 bases remained unmatched. CDR3 size: 20 residues. Germline CDR1 SGDLS, CDR2 YYNGEE. This chain's CDR3 is CASSARTSGGASSSTDTQYF. In DNA form, the CDR3 reads TGTGCCAGCAGCGCGAGGACTAGCGGGGGCGCAAGTTCTAGCACAGATACGCAGTATTTT. Full variable domain (outside the CDR3, taken from reference TRBV9 and TRBJ2-3): DSGVTQTPKHLITATGQRVTLRCSPRSGDLSVYWYQQSLDQGLQFLIQYYNGEERAKGNILERFSAQQFPDLHSELNLSSLELGDSALYFCASSARTSGGASSSTDTQYFGPGTRLTVL.

V and J are TRBV15 and TRBJ1-5; the D is unclear. Germline V CDR1 and CDR2: LNHNV, YYDKDF (reference sequence). This CDR3 has 14 residues. Trimming removed 5 bases at V and 3 bases at J, with 11 bases between. The CDR3 loop is CATSVRVANQPQHF. Here the CDR3 DNA reads TGTGCCACCAGCGTCCGAGTCGCCAATCAGCCCCAGCATTTT.

The V call is TRBV6-5, the J call TRBJ2-7, with TRBD2 matching 9 bases. Trimming cost V 2 bases and J 6 bases; bases outside gene matches: 5. Germline V CDR1 and CDR2: MNHEY, SVGAGI. This CDR3 region has 14 residues. CDR3 DNA sequence: TGTGCCAGCAGTTACCCGGGACTAGCAGGCGAGCAGTACTTC. It translates to CASSYPGLAGEQYF.